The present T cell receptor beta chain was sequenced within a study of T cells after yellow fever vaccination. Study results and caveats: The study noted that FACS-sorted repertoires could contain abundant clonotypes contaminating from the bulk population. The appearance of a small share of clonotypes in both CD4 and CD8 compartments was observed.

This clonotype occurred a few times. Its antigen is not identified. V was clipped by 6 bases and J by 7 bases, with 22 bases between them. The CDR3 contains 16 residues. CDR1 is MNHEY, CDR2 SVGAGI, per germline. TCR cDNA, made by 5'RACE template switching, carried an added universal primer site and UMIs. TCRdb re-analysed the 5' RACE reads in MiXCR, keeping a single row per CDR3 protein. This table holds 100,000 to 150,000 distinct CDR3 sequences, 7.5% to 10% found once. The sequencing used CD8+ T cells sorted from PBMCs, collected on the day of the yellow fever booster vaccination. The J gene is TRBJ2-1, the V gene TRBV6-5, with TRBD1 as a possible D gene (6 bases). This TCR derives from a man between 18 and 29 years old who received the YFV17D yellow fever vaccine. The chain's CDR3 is CASSHPGQKAENEQFF. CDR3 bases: TGTGCCAGCAGCCACCCGGGACAAAAAGCGGAAAATGAGCAGTTCTTC.